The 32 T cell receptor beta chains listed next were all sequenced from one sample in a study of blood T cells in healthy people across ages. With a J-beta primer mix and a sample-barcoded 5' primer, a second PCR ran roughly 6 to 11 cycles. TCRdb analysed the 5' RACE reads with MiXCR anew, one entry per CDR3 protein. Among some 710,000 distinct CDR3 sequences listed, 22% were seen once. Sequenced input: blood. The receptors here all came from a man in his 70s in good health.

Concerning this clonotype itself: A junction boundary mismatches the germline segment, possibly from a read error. CDR3 bases: TGCAGCGTTGACCTAAATGAAAAGCTGTTTTTT. This codes for CSVDLNEKLFF. V gene TRBV29-1 combines with J gene TRBJ1-4; D is unresolved. CDR1 is SQVTM and CDR2 is ANQGSEA in the germline V gene. The CDR3 is 11 residues long.

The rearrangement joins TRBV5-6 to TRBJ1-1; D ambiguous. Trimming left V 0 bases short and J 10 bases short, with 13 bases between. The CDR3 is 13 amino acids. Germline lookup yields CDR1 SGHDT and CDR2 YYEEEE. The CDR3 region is CASSLARQWRAFF. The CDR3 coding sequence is TGTGCCAGCAGCTTGGCTCGGCAGTGGAGAGCTTTCTTT.

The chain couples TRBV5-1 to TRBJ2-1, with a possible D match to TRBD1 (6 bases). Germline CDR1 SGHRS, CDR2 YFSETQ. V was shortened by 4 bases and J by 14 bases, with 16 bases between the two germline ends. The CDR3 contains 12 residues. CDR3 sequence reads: CASSTGQSKEFF. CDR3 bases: TGCGCCAGCAGCACTGGACAGTCAAAGGAGTTCTTC.

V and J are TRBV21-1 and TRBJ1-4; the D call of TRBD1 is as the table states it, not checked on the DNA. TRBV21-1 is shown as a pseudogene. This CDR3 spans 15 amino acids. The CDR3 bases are TGTGCCAGCAGCGCCAAGGGGGAGACTAATGAAAAACTGTTTTTT. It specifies CASSAKGETNEKLFF.

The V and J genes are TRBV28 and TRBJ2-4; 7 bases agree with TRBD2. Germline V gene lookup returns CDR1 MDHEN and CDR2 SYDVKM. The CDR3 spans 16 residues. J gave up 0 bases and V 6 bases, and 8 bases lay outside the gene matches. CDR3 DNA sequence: TGTGCCAGCAGCCTCATGGGGGGGACAGCCAAAAACATTCAGTACTTC. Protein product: CASSLMGGTAKNIQYF.

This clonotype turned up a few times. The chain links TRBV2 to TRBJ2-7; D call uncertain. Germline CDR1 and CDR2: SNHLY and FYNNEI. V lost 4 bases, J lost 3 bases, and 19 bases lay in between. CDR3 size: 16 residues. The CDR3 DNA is TGTGCCAGCAGTGGGCCCGACAAAGCCTCCGTCTACGAGCAGTACTTC. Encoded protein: CASSGPDKASVYEQYF.

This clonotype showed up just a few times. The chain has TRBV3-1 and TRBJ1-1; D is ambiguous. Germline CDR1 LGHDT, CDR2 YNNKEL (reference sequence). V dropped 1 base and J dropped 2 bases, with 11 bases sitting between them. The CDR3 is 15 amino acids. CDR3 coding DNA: TGTGCCAGCAGCCAAGCGCCGGGCGGCAACACTGAAGCTTTCTTT. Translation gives CASSQAPGGNTEAFF.

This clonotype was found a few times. CDR3 in amino acids: CASSPQQGASTDTQYF. CDR3 coding DNA: TGTGCCAGCAGCCCCCAACAGGGAGCTAGCACAGATACGCAGTATTTT. The chain is built from TRBV7-9 and TRBJ2-3; TRBD1 might be the D (6 bases). CDR1 and CDR2 (germline): SEHNR, FQNEAQ (reference sequence). This CDR3 is built from 16 residues. Trimming removed 5 bases at V and 0 bases at J, with 15 bases between.

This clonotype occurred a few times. CDR3 DNA: TGCGCCAGCAGCTCGGAGGGACTAGCAGACAATGAGCAGTTCTTC. It translates to CASSSEGLADNEQFF. The chain links TRBV5-1 to TRBJ2-1; 9 bases map to TRBD2. CDR1 and CDR2 from the germline V gene are SGHRS and YFSETQ. CDR3 length equals 15 residues. The V and J ends lost 3 bases and 5 bases, in that order; junction bases with no gene match: 6.

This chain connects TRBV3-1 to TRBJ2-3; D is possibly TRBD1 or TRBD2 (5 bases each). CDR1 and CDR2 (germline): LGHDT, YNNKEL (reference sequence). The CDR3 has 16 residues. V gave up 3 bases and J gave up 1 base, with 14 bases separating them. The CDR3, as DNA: TGTGCCAGCAGCCACCGGGGCACCAGCCGCACAGATACGCAGTATTTT. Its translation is CASSHRGTSRTDTQYF.

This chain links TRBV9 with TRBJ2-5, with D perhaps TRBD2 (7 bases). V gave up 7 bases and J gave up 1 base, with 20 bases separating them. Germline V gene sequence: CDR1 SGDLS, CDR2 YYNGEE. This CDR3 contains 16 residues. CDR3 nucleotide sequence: TGTGCCAGCTGCCTGTGGGGGGGCCTCTCCCAAGAGACCCAGTACTTC. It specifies CASCLWGGLSQETQYF.

CDR3: CASSLTSGVGEQFF. DNA of the CDR3: TGTGCCAGCAGCTTGACTAGCGGGGTAGGTGAGCAGTTCTTC. The rearrangement links TRBV5-4 to TRBJ2-1; 10 bases are a match to TRBD2. Germline CDR1 is SGHNT and CDR2 is YYREEE (reference sequence). V trimming: 1 base; J trimming: 9 bases; junction bases outside the gene matches: 4. This CDR3 comprises 14 residues.

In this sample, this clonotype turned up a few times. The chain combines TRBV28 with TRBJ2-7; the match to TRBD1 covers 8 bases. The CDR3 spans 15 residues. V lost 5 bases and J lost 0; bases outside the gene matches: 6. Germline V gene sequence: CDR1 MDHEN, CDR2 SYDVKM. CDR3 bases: TGTGCCAGCAGTATACAGGGGGAGACCTCCTACGAGCAGTACTTC. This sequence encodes CASSIQGETSYEQYF.

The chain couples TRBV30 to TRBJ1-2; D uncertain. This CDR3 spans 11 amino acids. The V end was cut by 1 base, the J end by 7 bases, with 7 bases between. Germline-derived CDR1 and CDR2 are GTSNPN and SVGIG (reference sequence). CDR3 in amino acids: CAWSAERGYTF. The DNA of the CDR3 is TGTGCCTGGAGTGCGGAACGTGGCTACACCTTC.

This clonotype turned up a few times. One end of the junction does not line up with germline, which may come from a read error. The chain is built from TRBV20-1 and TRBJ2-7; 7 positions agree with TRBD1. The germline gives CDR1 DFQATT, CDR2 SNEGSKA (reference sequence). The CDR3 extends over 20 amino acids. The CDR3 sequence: CSAGDHLRDLPGQSSYEQYF. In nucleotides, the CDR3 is TGCAGTGCTGGAGATCATCTTCGTGATCTGCCGGGACAGAGCTCCTACGAGCAGTACTTC.

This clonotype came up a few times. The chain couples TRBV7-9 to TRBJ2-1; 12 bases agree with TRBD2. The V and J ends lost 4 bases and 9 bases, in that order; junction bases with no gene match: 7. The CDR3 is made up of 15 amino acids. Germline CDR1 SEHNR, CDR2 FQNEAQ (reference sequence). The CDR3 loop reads CASSSASGRVIEQFF. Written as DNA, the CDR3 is TGTGCCAGCAGCTCAGCTAGCGGGAGGGTGATTGAGCAGTTCTTC.

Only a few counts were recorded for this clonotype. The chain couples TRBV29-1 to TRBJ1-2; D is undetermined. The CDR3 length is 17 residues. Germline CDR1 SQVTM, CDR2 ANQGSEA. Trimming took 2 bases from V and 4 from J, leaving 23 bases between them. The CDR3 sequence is CSVELGTPKARGYGYTF. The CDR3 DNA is TGCAGCGTTGAACTAGGTACACCCAAGGCGCGGGGCTATGGCTACACCTTC.

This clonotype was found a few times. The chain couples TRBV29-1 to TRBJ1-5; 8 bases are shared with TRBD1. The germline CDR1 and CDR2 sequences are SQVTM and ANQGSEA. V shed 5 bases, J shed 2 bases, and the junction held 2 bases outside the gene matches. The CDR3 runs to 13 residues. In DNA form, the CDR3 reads TGCAGCGTTTCGACAGGGGGCAATCAGCCCCAGCATTTT. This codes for CSVSTGGNQPQHF.

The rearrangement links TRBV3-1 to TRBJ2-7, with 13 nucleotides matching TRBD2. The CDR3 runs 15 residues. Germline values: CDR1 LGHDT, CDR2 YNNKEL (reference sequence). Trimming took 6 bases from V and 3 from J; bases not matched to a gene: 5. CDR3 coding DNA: TGTGCCAGCAGTTGGACTAGCGGGGGCCTCTACGAGCAGTACTTC. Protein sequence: CASSWTSGGLYEQYF.

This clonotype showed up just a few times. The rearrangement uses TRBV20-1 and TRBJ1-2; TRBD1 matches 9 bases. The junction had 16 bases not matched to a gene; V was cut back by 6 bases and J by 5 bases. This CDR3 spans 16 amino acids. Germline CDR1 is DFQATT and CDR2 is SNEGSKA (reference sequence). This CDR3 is CSAPGQGQREWYGYTF. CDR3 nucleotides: TGCAGTGCCCCTGGACAGGGGCAAAGGGAATGGTATGGCTACACCTTC.

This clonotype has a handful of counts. CDR3 nucleotide sequence: TGTGCCACCGCGGTGGCCGATGGGTCGCCGCTTACGCAGTATTTT. Its translation: CATAVADGSPLTQYF. The chain has TRBV12-3 or TRBV12-4 and TRBJ2-3; no reliable D call. The CDR3 runs 15 residues. Deletions cut 10 bases from V and 8 bases from J, with 25 bases between.

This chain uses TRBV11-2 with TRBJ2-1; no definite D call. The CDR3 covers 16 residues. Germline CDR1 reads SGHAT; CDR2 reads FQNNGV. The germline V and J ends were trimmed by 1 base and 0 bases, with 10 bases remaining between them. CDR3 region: CASSLGRPFSYNEQFF. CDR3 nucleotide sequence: TGTGCCAGCAGCTTAGGCAGGCCCTTCTCCTACAATGAGCAGTTCTTC.

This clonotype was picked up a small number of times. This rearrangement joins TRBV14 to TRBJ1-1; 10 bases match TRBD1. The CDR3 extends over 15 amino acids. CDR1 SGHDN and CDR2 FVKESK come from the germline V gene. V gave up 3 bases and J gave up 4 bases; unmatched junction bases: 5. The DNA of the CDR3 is TGTGCCAGCAGCCACTGGGGACAGGGGCGCACTGAAGCTTTCTTT. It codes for CASSHWGQGRTEAFF.

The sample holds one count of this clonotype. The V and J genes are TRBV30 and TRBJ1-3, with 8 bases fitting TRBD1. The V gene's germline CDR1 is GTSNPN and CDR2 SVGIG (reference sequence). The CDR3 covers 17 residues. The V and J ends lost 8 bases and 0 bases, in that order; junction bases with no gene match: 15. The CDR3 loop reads CAGLTGASLNSGNTIYF. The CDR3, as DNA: TGTGCCGGACTGACAGGGGCCAGCCTAAACTCTGGAAACACCATATATTTT.

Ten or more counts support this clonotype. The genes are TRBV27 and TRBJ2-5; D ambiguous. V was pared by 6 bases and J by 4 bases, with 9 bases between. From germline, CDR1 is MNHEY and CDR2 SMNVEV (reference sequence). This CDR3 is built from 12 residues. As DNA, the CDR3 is TGTGCCAGCAGCCTTTCGGGAGAGACCCAGTACTTC. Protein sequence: CASSLSGETQYF.

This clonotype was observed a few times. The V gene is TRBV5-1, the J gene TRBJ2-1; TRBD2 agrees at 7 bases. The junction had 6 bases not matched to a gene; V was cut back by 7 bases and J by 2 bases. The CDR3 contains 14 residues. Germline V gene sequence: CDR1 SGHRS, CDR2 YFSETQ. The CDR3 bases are TGCGCCAGCGCAAGCGGGGTGGCCTACAATGAGCAGTTCTTC. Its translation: CASASGVAYNEQFF.

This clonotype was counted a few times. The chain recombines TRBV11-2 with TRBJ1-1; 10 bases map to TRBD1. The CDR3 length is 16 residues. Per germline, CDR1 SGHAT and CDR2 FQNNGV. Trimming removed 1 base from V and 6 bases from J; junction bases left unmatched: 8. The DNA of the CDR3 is TGTGCCAGCAGCTTAGGAGGGGGGACAGGGGTGGCTGAAGCTTTCTTT. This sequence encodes CASSLGGGTGVAEAFF. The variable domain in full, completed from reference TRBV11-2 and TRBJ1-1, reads EAGVAQSPRYKIIEKRQSVAFWCNPISGHATLYWYQQILGQGPKLLIQFQNNGVVDDSQLPKDRFSAERLKGVDSTLKIQPAKLEDSAVYLCASSLGGGTGVAEAFFGQGTRLTVV.

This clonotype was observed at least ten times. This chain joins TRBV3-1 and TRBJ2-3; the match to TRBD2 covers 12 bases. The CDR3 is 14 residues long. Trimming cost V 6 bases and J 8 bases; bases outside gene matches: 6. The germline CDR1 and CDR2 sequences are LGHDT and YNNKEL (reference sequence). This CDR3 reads CASRTSGGRPTQYF. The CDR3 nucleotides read TGTGCCAGCAGGACTAGCGGGGGTCGTCCTACGCAGTATTTT.

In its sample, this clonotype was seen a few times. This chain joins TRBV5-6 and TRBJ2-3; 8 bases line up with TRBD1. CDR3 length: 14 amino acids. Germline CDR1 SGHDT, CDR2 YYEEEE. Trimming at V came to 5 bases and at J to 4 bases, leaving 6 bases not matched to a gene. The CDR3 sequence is CASRPRTGSDTQYF. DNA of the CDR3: TGTGCCAGCAGACCTCGGACAGGGTCAGATACGCAGTATTTT.

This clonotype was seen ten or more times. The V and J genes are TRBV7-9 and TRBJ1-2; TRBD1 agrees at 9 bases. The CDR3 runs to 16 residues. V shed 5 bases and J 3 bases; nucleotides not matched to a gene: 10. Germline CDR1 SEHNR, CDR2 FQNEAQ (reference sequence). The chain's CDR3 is CASSTRQGDFDYGYTF. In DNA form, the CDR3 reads TGTGCCAGCAGCACTCGACAGGGGGATTTTGACTATGGCTACACCTTC.

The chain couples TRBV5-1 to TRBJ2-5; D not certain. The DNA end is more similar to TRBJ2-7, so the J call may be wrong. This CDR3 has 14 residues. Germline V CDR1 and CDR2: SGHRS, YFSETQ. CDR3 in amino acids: CASTPLGYHYEQYF. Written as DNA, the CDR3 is TGCGCCAGCACCCCGCTAGGGTACCACTACGAGCAGTACTTC.

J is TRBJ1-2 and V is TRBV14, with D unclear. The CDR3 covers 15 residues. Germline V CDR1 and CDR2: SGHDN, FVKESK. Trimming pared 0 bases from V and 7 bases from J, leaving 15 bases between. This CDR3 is CASSQDLDVSGGYTF. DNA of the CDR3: TGTGCCAGCAGCCAAGATTTGGACGTTTCGGGTGGCTACACCTTC.